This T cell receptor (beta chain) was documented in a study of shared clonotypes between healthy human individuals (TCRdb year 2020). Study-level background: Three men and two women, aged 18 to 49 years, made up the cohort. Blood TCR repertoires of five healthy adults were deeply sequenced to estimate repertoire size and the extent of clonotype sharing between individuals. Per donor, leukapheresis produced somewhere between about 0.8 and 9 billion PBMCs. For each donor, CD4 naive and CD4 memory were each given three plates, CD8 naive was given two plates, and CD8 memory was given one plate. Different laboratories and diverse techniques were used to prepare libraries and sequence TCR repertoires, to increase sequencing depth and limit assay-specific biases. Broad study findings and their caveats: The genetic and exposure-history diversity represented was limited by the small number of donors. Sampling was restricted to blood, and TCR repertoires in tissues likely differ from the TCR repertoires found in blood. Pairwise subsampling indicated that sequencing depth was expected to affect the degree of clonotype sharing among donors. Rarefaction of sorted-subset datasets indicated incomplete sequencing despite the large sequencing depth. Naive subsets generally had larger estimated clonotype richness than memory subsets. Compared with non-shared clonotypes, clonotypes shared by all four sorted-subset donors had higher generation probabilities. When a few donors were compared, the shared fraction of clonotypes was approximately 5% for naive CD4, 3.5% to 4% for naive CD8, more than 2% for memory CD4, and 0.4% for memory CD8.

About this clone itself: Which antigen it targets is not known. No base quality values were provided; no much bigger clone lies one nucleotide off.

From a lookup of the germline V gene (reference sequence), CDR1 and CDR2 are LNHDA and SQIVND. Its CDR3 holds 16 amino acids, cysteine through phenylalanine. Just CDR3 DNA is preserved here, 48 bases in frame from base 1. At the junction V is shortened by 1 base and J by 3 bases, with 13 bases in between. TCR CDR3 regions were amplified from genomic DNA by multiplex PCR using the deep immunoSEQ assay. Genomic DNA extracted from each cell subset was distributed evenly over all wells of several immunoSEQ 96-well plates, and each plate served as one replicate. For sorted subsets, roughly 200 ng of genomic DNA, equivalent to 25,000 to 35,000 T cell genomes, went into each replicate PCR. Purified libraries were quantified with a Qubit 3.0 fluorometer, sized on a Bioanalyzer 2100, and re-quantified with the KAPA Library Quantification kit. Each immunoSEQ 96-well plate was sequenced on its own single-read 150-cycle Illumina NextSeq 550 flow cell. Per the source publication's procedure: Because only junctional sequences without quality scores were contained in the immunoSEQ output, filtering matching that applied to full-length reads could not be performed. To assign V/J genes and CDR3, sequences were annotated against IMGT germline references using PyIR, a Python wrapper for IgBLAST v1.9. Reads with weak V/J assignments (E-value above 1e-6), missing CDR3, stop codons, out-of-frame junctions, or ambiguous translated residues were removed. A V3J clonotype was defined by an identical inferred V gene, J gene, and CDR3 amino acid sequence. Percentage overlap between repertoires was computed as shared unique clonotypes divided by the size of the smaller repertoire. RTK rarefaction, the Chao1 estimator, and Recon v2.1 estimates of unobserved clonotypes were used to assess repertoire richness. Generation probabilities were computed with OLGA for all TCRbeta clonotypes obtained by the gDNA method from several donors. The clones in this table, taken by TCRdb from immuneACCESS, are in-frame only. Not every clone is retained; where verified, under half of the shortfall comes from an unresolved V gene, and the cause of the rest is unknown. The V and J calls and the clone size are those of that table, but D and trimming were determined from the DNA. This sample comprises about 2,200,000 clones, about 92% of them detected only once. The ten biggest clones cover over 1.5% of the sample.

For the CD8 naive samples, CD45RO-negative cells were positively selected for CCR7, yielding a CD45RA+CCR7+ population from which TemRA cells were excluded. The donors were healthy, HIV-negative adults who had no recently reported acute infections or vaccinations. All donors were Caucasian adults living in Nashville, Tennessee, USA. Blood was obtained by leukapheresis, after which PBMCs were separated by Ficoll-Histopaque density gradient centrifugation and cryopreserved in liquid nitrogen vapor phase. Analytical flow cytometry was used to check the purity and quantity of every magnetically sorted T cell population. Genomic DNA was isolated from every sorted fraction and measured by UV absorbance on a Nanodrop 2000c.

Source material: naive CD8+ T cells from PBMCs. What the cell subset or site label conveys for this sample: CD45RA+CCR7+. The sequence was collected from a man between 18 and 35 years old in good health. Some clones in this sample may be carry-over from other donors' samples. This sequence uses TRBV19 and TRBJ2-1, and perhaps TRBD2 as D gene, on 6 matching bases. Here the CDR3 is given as CASSIAPGVFYNEQFF. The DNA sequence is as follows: TGTGCCAGTAGTATAGCCCCGGGAGTGTTCTACAATGAGCAGTTCTTC.